This entry lists 4 T cell receptor beta chains sequenced from one sample in a study of cytomegalovirus exposure and HLA in healthy donors. 13 Jbeta primers and 60 Vbeta primers were used for the PCR. Some clones are missing from TCRdb's copy, which holds only in-frame ones; the method was immunoSEQ multiplex PCR. This table holds about 100,000 clones, just under 80% found once. Sequencing was done on a sample of PBMCs. The receptors come from a middle-aged woman in good health and CMV-seronegative.

CDR3: CASRRLAGEETQYF. The DNA for the CDR3 is TGTGCCAGCAGACGACTAGCGGGGGAAGAGACCCAGTACTTC. This sequence joins TRBV6-5 and TRBJ2-5; TRBD2 matches at 12 bases. This CDR3 is 14 amino acids long. J was trimmed by 3 bases and V by 6 bases; bases with no gene match: 2. CDR1 and CDR2 (germline): MNHEY, SVGAGI.

This clone was recorded once. The chain links TRBV11-2 to TRBJ1-1; D gene unclear. V lost 2 bases, J lost 8 bases, and 12 bases lay in between. Germline CDR1 and CDR2: SGHAT and FQNNGV. The CDR3 is 13 amino acids. DNA for the CDR3: TGTGCCAGCAGCTTATTGGAGAGAGCAGAAGCTTTCTTT. Translating gives CASSLLERAEAFF.

The CDR3 DNA reads TGTGCCAGCAGCGTCGGGGGGCCCACCGGGGAGCTGTTTTTT. Translated, it gives CASSVGGPTGELFF. This sequence joins TRBV7-7 and TRBJ2-2, with D tentatively TRBD2 (7 bases). There are 14 residues in the CDR3. CDR1 is SSHAT and CDR2 is FNYEAQ in the germline V gene (reference sequence). V was pared by 5 bases and J by 4 bases, with 11 bases between.

The chain joins TRBV30 to TRBJ1-5, with 9 positions matching TRBD1. CDR3 length: 13 amino acids. The germline gives CDR1 GTSNPN, CDR2 SVGIG (reference sequence). J was trimmed by 7 bases and V by 3 bases; bases with no gene match: 4. The CDR3 loop reads CAWRGQGRQPQHF. CDR3 DNA: TGTGCCTGGAGGGGACAGGGTCGGCAGCCCCAGCATTTT.